This T cell receptor (beta chain) was recorded in a study of CD8 T cells in ankylosing spondylitis. Points from the study as a whole: The clones that were linked to disease were reported to be significantly enriched in matched synovial fluid samples from ankylosing spondylitis patients.

A quantitative 5'-RACE method, one with molecular barcodes, was used to make TCR beta libraries. TCRdb reanalysed the 5' RACE reads using MiXCR and keeps one entry per CDR3 protein. The data contain around 340,000 distinct CDR3 sequences, around 20% of them singletons. CDR3 length equals 13 residues. V was cut by 2 bases and J by 2 bases, with 8 bases left in between. CDR1 and CDR2 (germline): SQVTM, ANQGSEA. For this clonotype: Its antigen is unidentified.

The source material was blood, either unsorted or a sorted T cell fraction (not recorded which). This sequence originates from a male donor with ankylosing spondylitis or in good health (not recorded which). The gene calls are TRBV29-1 and TRBJ2-3; D is unclear. CDR3 amino acids: CSVERASTDTQYF. In DNA form, the CDR3 reads TGCAGCGTTGAACGGGCATCCACAGATACGCAGTATTTT.